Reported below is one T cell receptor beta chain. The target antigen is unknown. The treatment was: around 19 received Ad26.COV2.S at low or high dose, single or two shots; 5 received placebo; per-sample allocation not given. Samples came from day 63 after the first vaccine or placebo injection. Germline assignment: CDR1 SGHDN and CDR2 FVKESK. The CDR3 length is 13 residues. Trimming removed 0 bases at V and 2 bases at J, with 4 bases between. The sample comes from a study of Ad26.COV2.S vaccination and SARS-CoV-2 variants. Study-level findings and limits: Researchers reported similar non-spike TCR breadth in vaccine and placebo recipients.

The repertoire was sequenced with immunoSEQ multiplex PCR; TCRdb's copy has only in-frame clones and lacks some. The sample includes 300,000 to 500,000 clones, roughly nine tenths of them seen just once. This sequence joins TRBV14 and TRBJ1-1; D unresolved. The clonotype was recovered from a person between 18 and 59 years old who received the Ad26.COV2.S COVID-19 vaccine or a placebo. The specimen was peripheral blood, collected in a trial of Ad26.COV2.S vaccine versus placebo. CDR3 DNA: TGTGCCAGCAGCCAAGAACGAAACACTGAAGCTTTCTTT. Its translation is CASSQERNTEAFF.